These T cell receptor beta chains were read from a single sample in a study of blood T cell repertoires in COVID-19. Profiling relied on immunoSEQ multiplex PCR, and the TCRdb table lists in-frame clones only, not all of them. The sample gives fewer than 120,000 clones, approximately 82% of which show up once; roughly 3.8% is in the top ten. The sample consisted of peripheral blood. Receptor source: a woman of 80 years or more with acute or convalescent COVID-19. The CDR3 runs from the conserved cysteine through the conserved F or W.

v_call cdr3_aa
TRBV19 CASRGQGAYGYTF
TRBV11-3 CASSSVAGDDEQFF
TRBV24-1 CATSTGNNQPQHF
TRBV5-1 CASSSPSTGETQYF
TRBV28 CASSLPSGTDTQYF
TRBV2 CASRAGLEPNSPLHF
TRBV28 CASSFEKVGWAQHF
TRBV5-4 CASSLGQGGIYGYTF
TRBV3-1/TRBV3-2 CASSQGSGQGQEKLFF
TRBV6-5 CASRYQTGDEQYF
TRBV7-2 CASSLGTGAKYGYTF
TRBV7-8 CASSLSFTISTSKGTKNIQYF
TRBV19 CASSMGAIYNSPLHF
TRBV30 CAWSVLEGPEAFF
TRBV4-2 CASSQPGLAGKISYNEQFF
TRBV2 CASRIQGEGTEAFF
TRBV6-5 CASGNRVGQPQHF
TRBV7-2 CASSLLSGSSYEQYF
TRBV5-6 CASSLTSGIKTQYF
TRBV7-9 CASNPSGGGSPLHF
TRBV29-1 CSVGLALGVARDYGYTF
TRBV10-3 CAISAGFSYEQYF
TRBV30 CAWMYSGSKRSYNEQFF
TRBV18 CASSPQGLAGGPTYNEQFF
TRBV5-1 CASSFGTGSTDTQYF
TRBV29-1 CSVTGQGSYEQYF
TRBV5-1 CASSLTGPTYEQYF
TRBV7-3 CASSPSGTGASEQYF
TRBV10-2 CASSGDRGLEAFF
TRBV7-8 CASSRVWDLQETQYF
TRBV2 CASSDVTPGETQYF
TRBV5-4 CASTEGAGNTGELFF
TRBV9 CASSVDTMGAYGYTF
TRBV28 CASTPFRTSGREAGELFF
TRBV5-1 CASSLGQGMGNTIYF
TRBV5-3 CARSQDRTDYQPQHF
TRBV29-1 CSVDRAQGGRAQYF
TRBV19 CASRDIGGDTQYF
TRBV7-2 CASSLSGTSGVNEQFF
TRBV18 CASSQRPQGNTGELFF
TRBV6-4 CASSDQRDSQTEAFF
TRBV18 CASSRAGTGINEQYF